This entry lists 18 T cell receptor beta chains sequenced from one sample in a study of cytomegalovirus exposure and HLA in healthy donors. In the PCR, 60 Vbeta and 13 Jbeta primers were used. Only in-frame clones appear in the TCRdb table, and some are missing; sequencing was by immunoSEQ multiplex PCR. The data show about 140,000 clones, roughly 75% seen once. The sample consisted of PBMCs. These receptors were collected from a man aged 25 to 40 in good health.

The chain is built from TRBV19 and TRBJ1-2; no clear D gene. Per the germline V gene, CDR1 is LNHDA and CDR2 is SQIVND (reference sequence). The V gene lost 5 bases and the J gene lost 8 bases, with 15 bases spanning the gap. The CDR3 contains 13 residues. Here the CDR3 DNA reads TGTGCCAGTAGTCGCGGCGGAGATGGAGGCTACACCTTC. The encoded protein is CASSRGGDGGYTF.

This chain joins TRBV2 and TRBJ2-7, with 9 bases lining up with TRBD2. V lost 6 bases and J lost 3; bases outside the gene matches: 9. Germline V lookup: CDR1 SNHLY, CDR2 FYNNEI. CDR3 length: 15 amino acids. The CDR3 protein is CASRAGTSLIYEQYF. The CDR3 DNA follows: TGTGCCAGCAGGGCCGGGACTAGCCTAATCTACGAGCAGTACTTC.

This chain connects TRBV29-1 to TRBJ1-3; TRBD1 matches at 8 bases. The germline V gene has CDR1 SQVTM and CDR2 ANQGSEA. CDR3 length: 15 residues. Trimming removed 6 bases from V and 0 bases from J; junction bases left unmatched: 7. This CDR3 reads CSVWTGKPSGNTIYF. CDR3 nucleotide sequence: TGCAGCGTCTGGACAGGGAAGCCCTCTGGAAACACCATATATTTT.

V usage is TRBV7-3 and J usage is TRBJ2-7, with a tentative D call TRBD2 (5 bases). The CDR3 spans 16 residues. Trimming took off 7 bases at V and 2 bases at J, with 21 bases between the two ends. The germline V gene encodes CDR1 SGHTA and CDR2 FQGTGA. The CDR3 loop reads CASTPPRVAPTYEQYF. The CDR3 DNA follows: TGTGCCAGCACCCCCCCCCGCGTAGCGCCAACCTACGAGCAGTACTTC.

The rearrangement links TRBV14 to TRBJ1-1; possibly TRBD1 for D (5 bases). Trimming removed 5 bases from V and 2 bases from J, with 9 bases in between. Germline loops: CDR1 SGHDN, CDR2 FVKESK. CDR3 length equals 13 residues. CDR3 region: CASSKQVNTEAFF. CDR3 in DNA: TGTGCCAGCAGCAAACAGGTAAACACTGAAGCTTTCTTT.

The rearrangement joins TRBV19 to TRBJ2-1, with no clear D. CDR1 LNHDA and CDR2 SQIVND come from the germline V gene (reference sequence). Trimming removed 1 base at V and 6 bases at J, with 4 bases between. The CDR3 sequence is 12 residues long. CDR3 nucleotides: TGTGCCAGTAGTATAGCGGGCAATGAGCAGTTCTTC. Translation: CASSIAGNEQFF.

The rearrangement links TRBV4-2 to TRBJ2-1, with 7 bases lining up with TRBD2. The germline CDR1 and CDR2 sequences are LGHNA and YNFKEQ. The CDR3 has 15 amino acids. V shed 4 bases and J 7 bases; nucleotides not matched to a gene: 10. The CDR3 here is CASSPTAGVGNEQFF. CDR3 sequence (DNA): TGTGCCAGCAGCCCGACGGCGGGAGTAGGGAATGAGCAGTTCTTC.

The chain is built from TRBV6-5 and TRBJ2-3; D is ambiguous. The germline V and J ends were trimmed by 5 bases and 4 bases, with 10 bases remaining between them. The CDR3 length is 13 residues. Germline loops: CDR1 MNHEY, CDR2 SVGAGI. In nucleotides, the CDR3 is TGTGCCAGCAGTGTCCGAGCCTCAGATACGCAGTATTTT. It specifies CASSVRASDTQYF.

This clone was seen once. The chain joins TRBV6-5 to TRBJ2-7; TRBD2 matches at 10 bases. Germline CDR1 MNHEY, CDR2 SVGAGI. V was clipped by 0 bases and J by 4 bases; unmatched bases: 3. This CDR3 region has 15 residues. CDR3 residues: CASSYSSSGSYEQYF. CDR3 nucleotides: TGTGCCAGCAGTTACTCTTCTAGCGGGAGTTACGAGCAGTACTTC.

CDR3 sequence reads: CASNLRIGGKSYEQYF. The CDR3 DNA is TGTGCCAGCAACTTAAGAATAGGCGGAAAGTCCTACGAGCAGTACTTC. V and J are TRBV28 and TRBJ2-7; D gene uncertain. The CDR3 is 16 residues long. Germline loops: CDR1 MDHEN, CDR2 SYDVKM. V gave up 7 bases and J gave up 1 base, with 20 bases separating them.

This clone was counted a single time. The DNA for the CDR3 is TGTGCCATCTCCGTTGGACAGGGGGCCTACGAGCAGTACTTC. Protein product: CAISVGQGAYEQYF. The J gene is TRBJ2-7, the V gene TRBV10-3; 10 bases are shared with TRBD1. Germline loops: CDR1 ENHRY, CDR2 SYGVKD. V gave up 8 bases and J gave up 2 bases; unmatched junction bases: 6. The CDR3 covers 14 residues.

The chain joins TRBV2 to TRBJ2-3; 8 bases agree with TRBD2. Germline V gene sequence: CDR1 SNHLY, CDR2 FYNNEI. This CDR3 contains 16 residues. After removal of 4 bases from V and 0 bases from J, the junction contained 6 bases not matched to a gene. The CDR3 bases are TGTGCCAGCAGTGGGAGCGGGAGCCTTAGCACAGATACGCAGTATTTT. Translated, it gives CASSGSGSLSTDTQYF.

V usage is TRBV7-2 and J usage is TRBJ2-7; 10 bases line up with TRBD2. V was clipped by 5 bases and J by 9 bases; unmatched bases: 16. This CDR3 region has 16 residues. Germline assignment: CDR1 SGHTA and CDR2 FQGNSA. This CDR3 reads CASSRSGTSDYFWQYF. The CDR3 region has the DNA TGTGCCAGCAGCCGATCCGGGACTAGCGATTATTTTTGGCAGTACTTC.

Remarks on this clone: The junction departs from the called germline gene at one end, perhaps through a read error. The chain links TRBV7-9 to TRBJ2-7; TRBD1 aligns across 8 bases. There are 16 residues in the CDR3. The germline V gene has CDR1 SEHNR and CDR2 FQNEAQ (reference sequence). CDR3 sequence: CSSSLGLGTGIYEQYF. CDR3 coding DNA: TGTTCCAGCAGCTTAGGTCTAGGGACAGGTATCTACGAGCAGTACTTC.

This clone was seen a single time. The chain couples TRBV7-8 to TRBJ2-5, with D unclear. Germline V gene lookup returns CDR1 SGHVS and CDR2 FQNEAQ. Trimming stripped 1 base from V and 5 bases from J, with 14 bases between. This CDR3 is 15 amino acids long. The CDR3 here is CASSLVAARRETQYF. CDR3 bases: TGTGCCAGCAGCTTAGTGGCGGCCCGGCGGGAGACCCAGTACTTC. The full variable domain, completed using reference TRBV7-8 and TRBJ2-5, is GAGVSQSPRYKVAKRGQDVALRCDPISGHVSLFWYQQALGQGPEFLTYFQNEAQLDKSGLPSDRFFAERPEGSVSTLKIQRTQQEDSAVYLCASSLVAARRETQYFGPGTRLLVL.

CDR3 nucleotide sequence: TGCGCCAGCAGCTTGGCAGGACAGGGAAGCTACACCTTC. It translates to CASSLAGQGSYTF. The rearrangement links TRBV5-1 to TRBJ1-2; 8 bases align to TRBD1. The CDR3 runs 13 residues. Germline CDR1 is SGHRS and CDR2 is YFSETQ. V was pared by 0 bases and J by 9 bases, with 4 bases of the junction left unmatched.

The chain couples TRBV7-8 to TRBJ2-1; weak D call: TRBD1 (5 bases). The V and J ends lost 0 bases and 7 bases respectively, with 10 bases between them. This CDR3 contains 14 residues. CDR1 SGHVS and CDR2 FQNEAQ come from the germline V gene. The chain's CDR3 is CASSLAGTGNEQFF. CDR3 DNA: TGTGCCAGCAGCTTAGCGGGAACAGGTAATGAGCAGTTCTTC.

The chain carries TRBV7-8 and TRBJ1-1; 9 bases map to TRBD1. The germline gives CDR1 SGHVS, CDR2 FQNEAQ. V shed 0 bases and J 4 bases; nucleotides not matched to a gene: 3. The CDR3 has 15 amino acids. The CDR3 DNA is TGTGCCAGCAGCTTAGCCGACAGGGGGTCCACTGAAGCTTTCTTT. Translating gives CASSLADRGSTEAFF. Full variable domain (rest looked up from reference TRBV7-8 and TRBJ1-1): GAGVSQSPRYKVAKRGQDVALRCDPISGHVSLFWYQQALGQGPEFLTYFQNEAQLDKSGLPSDRFFAERPEGSVSTLKIQRTQQEDSAVYLCASSLADRGSTEAFFGQGTRLTVV.